The 23 T cell receptor beta chains below were found in one sample sequenced in a study of shared clonotypes between healthy human individuals. Assay used: immunoSEQ multiplex PCR; TCRdb lists only in-frame clones, some missing. Of millions of clones listed, approximately 94% are singletons. Only CD45RO-negative cells positively selected for CCR7 counted as naive CD8 cells, so terminally differentiated effector memory CD45RA+ cells were excluded. The sequenced sample was naive CD8+ T cells from PBMCs. These receptor sequences come from a man aged 18 to 29 in good health. Some clones in this sample may be carry-over from other donors' samples.

The gene calls are TRBV4-1 and TRBJ2-2; tentatively, D is TRBD2 (5 bases). Trimming cost V 1 base and J 3 bases, with 9 bases left between them. Germline V lookup: CDR1 MGHRA, CDR2 YSYEKL. The CDR3 extends over 15 amino acids. CDR3 residues: CASSQGGGYTGELFF. The CDR3 DNA reads TGCGCCAGCAGCCAAGGAGGAGGTTACACCGGGGAGCTGTTTTTT.

This chain links TRBV13 with TRBJ2-1; TRBD1 is a possible D gene (6 bases). The length of the CDR3 is 13 residues. Trimming took off 3 bases at V and 5 bases at J, with 8 bases between the two ends. From germline, CDR1 is PRHDT and CDR2 FYEKMQ (reference sequence). CDR3 bases: TGTGCCAGCAGCTTCCCAGGGGACAATGAGCAGTTCTTC. Translation gives CASSFPGDNEQFF.

This sequence joins TRBV12-5 and TRBJ1-2, with no clear D. Trimming cost V 7 bases and J 0 bases, with 15 bases left between them. The CDR3 length is 15 residues. Germline assignment: CDR1 LGHNT and CDR2 FRNRAP. CDR3 loop: CASVTGSPSNYGYTF. CDR3 DNA: TGTGCTAGTGTCACCGGGAGCCCTTCTAACTATGGCTACACCTTC.

This chain joins TRBV28 and TRBJ2-5, with 13 bases matching TRBD2. Germline V gene lookup returns CDR1 MDHEN and CDR2 SYDVKM. The CDR3 is made up of 16 amino acids. V gave up 7 bases and J gave up 4 bases; unmatched junction bases: 9. CDR3 in DNA: TGTGCCAGCACCTCAGGACTAGCGGGAGCGGCAGAGACCCAGTACTTC. Translated: CASTSGLAGAAETQYF.

The rearrangement joins TRBV4-1 to TRBJ2-3; D might be TRBD2 (5 bases). The CDR3 loop spans 16 amino acids. Per the germline V gene, CDR1 is MGHRA and CDR2 is YSYEKL. Trimming pared 4 bases from V and 4 bases from J, leaving 18 bases between. In DNA, the CDR3 is TGCGCCAGCAGCCCGACCATTCCACTAGTGGCAGATACGCAGTATTTT. Translated, it gives CASSPTIPLVADTQYF.

The chain combines TRBV19 with TRBJ2-7, with a tentative D call TRBD2 (5 bases). Germline CDR1 and CDR2: LNHDA and SQIVND (reference sequence). CDR3 length: 11 residues. The ends were cut back, 3 bases at V and 7 bases at J, with 7 bases in the middle. Written as DNA, the CDR3 is TGTGCCAGTAGTATCGGGGAGGAGCAGTACTTC. It specifies CASSIGEEQYF.

V is TRBV5-1 and J is TRBJ2-7, with D perhaps given as TRBD1 or TRBD2 (5 bases each). From germline, CDR1 is SGHRS and CDR2 YFSETQ. The CDR3 length is 15 residues. V was pared by 2 bases and J by 0 bases, with 12 bases between. The DNA for the CDR3 is TGCGCCAGCAGCTTTTTCCCAGGGAGCTCCTACGAGCAGTACTTC. It codes for CASSFFPGSSYEQYF.

The V gene is TRBV4-1, the J gene TRBJ2-5, with 7 positions matching TRBD1. After removal of 5 bases from V and 5 bases from J, the junction contained 5 bases not matched to a gene. This CDR3 has 13 amino acids. The germline gives CDR1 MGHRA, CDR2 YSYEKL. The CDR3 region is CASSIRQGETQYF. The CDR3 coding sequence is TGCGCCAGCAGCATCCGACAGGGCGAGACCCAGTACTTC.

This clone appeared a single time. In DNA form, the CDR3 reads TGTGCCATCTCCCTGACAGGGGGGAACTATGGCTACACCTTC. This gives the protein CAISLTGGNYGYTF. V is TRBV6-1 and J is TRBJ1-2; the match to TRBD1 covers 9 bases. The ends lost 10 bases at V and 2 bases at J; junction bases unmatched: 8. Germline assignment: CDR1 MNHNS and CDR2 SASEGT. The CDR3 is 14 residues long.

The chain joins TRBV10-3 to TRBJ2-7; D uncertain. This CDR3 contains 14 residues. V was pared by 8 bases and J by 1 base, with 15 bases between. Per the germline V gene, CDR1 is ENHRY and CDR2 is SYGVKD. Here the CDR3 reads CAISELGGSYEQYF. The CDR3 nucleotides are TGTGCCATCTCGGAGTTGGGTGGATCCTACGAGCAGTACTTC.

The chain recombines TRBV27 with TRBJ2-3; D not certain. Between the trimmed V and J ends, which lost 2 bases and 5 bases, there was a span of 11 bases. This CDR3 spans 14 amino acids. In germline, CDR1 is MNHEY, CDR2 SMNVEV (reference sequence). The CDR3 reads CASSLKAVKDTQYF. For the CDR3, the DNA is TGTGCCAGCAGTTTAAAGGCGGTGAAAGATACGCAGTATTTT.

The chain links TRBV13 to TRBJ2-4; TRBD1 matches 9 bases. Per germline, CDR1 PRHDT and CDR2 FYEKMQ (reference sequence). The CDR3 loop spans 14 amino acids. Trimming removed 8 bases from V and 8 bases from J; junction bases left unmatched: 10. The DNA for the CDR3 is TGTGCCAGCGGGACAGGGAACCCTAGGGACATTCAGTACTTC. It codes for CASGTGNPRDIQYF.

The chain employs TRBV2 and TRBJ1-2, with D unresolved. Germline V gene data show CDR1 as SNHLY and CDR2 as FYNNEI. The germline V and J ends were trimmed by 1 base and 8 bases, with 8 bases remaining between them. This CDR3 comprises 12 residues. The CDR3 DNA sequence: TGTGCCAGCAGTGAAGGTGCGAGCGGCTACACCTTC. Protein: CASSEGASGYTF.

V is TRBV9 and J is TRBJ2-1; 12 bases are shared with TRBD2. The CDR3 runs 16 residues. V lost 4 bases to trimming and J lost 9 bases; unmatched junction nucleotides: 11. Germline V CDR1 and CDR2: SGDLS, YYNGEE. The CDR3 DNA reads as TGTGCCAGCAGCCTCAAGCTAGCGGGAGGGCCCCCTGAGCAGTTCTTC. Translated: CASSLKLAGGPPEQFF.

V and J are TRBV18 and TRBJ2-7; 8 positions match TRBD2. The CDR3 totals 17 residues. The V gene end was trimmed by 6 bases and the J gene end by 5 bases; junction bases not matched to a gene: 18. Per the germline V gene, CDR1 is KGHSH and CDR2 is LQKENI. The CDR3 protein is CASSPVLVGTSPHEQYF. CDR3 coding DNA: TGTGCCAGCTCCCCGGTGTTGGTTGGGACTAGTCCCCACGAGCAGTACTTC.

The genes are TRBV27 and TRBJ2-1, with 11 bases that match TRBD2. The CDR3 consists of 17 residues. After removal of 6 bases from V and 4 bases from J, the junction contained 11 bases not matched to a gene. Germline CDR1 MNHEY, CDR2 SMNVEV (reference sequence). The CDR3 protein is CASSPPEASGRYNEQFF. The CDR3 DNA reads TGTGCCAGCAGCCCACCCGAGGCTAGCGGGAGGTACAATGAGCAGTTCTTC.

The table lists this clone with a count of one. The chain employs TRBV7-9 and TRBJ2-1, with D unclear. With 2 bases removed from V and 10 bases from J, the gap between germline ends came to 9 bases. Germline values: CDR1 SEHNR, CDR2 FQNEAQ (reference sequence). The CDR3 covers 12 residues. This chain's CDR3 is CASSLFEVEQFF. DNA for the CDR3: TGTGCCAGCAGCTTATTTGAAGTAGAGCAGTTCTTC.

V and J are TRBV30 and TRBJ2-3; D unresolved. The CDR3 totals 14 residues. Germline V gives CDR1 GTSNPN, CDR2 SVGIG (reference sequence). With 1 base removed from V and 2 bases from J, the gap between germline ends came to 10 bases. CDR3 loop: CAWSGSQLTDTQYF. The CDR3 bases are TGTGCCTGGAGTGGGTCACAACTCACAGATACGCAGTATTTT.

The chain links TRBV4-3 to TRBJ2-3, with D possibly being TRBD2 (6 bases). The CDR3 runs 17 residues. Trimming left V 5 bases short and J 1 base short, with 19 bases between. The germline V gene encodes CDR1 LGHNA and CDR2 YSLEER. The CDR3 loop reads CASSYIGAGWGTDTQYF. CDR3 DNA sequence: TGCGCCAGCAGCTACATCGGGGCGGGGTGGGGCACAGATACGCAGTATTTT.

The J gene is TRBJ2-7, the V gene TRBV28; TRBD2 is a possible D gene (5 bases). Germline values: CDR1 MDHEN, CDR2 SYDVKM. The CDR3 runs to 12 residues. Trimming shortened V by 6 bases and J by 6 bases, and 12 bases separated the two germline ends. CDR3 DNA sequence: TGTGCCAGCAGCCTCCTACGGGGCGAGCAGTACTTC. This translates into CASSLLRGEQYF.

This chain links TRBV6-5 with TRBJ1-1; D is perhaps TRBD1 (6 bases). This CDR3 contains 16 residues. Germline-derived CDR1 and CDR2 are MNHEY and SVGAGI. V lost 0 bases to trimming and J lost 1 base, with 12 bases between them. CDR3 loop: CASSYSRDRRNTEAFF. The CDR3 DNA reads TGTGCCAGCAGTTACTCTCGAGACAGGAGGAACACTGAAGCTTTCTTT.

The genes are TRBV28 and TRBJ2-2; D call uncertain. Per germline, CDR1 MDHEN and CDR2 SYDVKM. V lost 6 bases to trimming and J lost 6 bases, with 5 bases between them. The CDR3 is 11 amino acids. DNA of the CDR3: TGTGCCAGCAGCGGACCCGGGGAGCTGTTTTTT. It translates to CASSGPGELFF.

CDR3 in amino acids: CASSIDQQSYGYTF. The CDR3 nucleotides are TGTGCCAGTAGTATAGATCAACAGTCTTATGGCTACACCTTC. The rearrangement uses TRBV19 and TRBJ1-2; D gene unclear. The germline gives CDR1 LNHDA, CDR2 SQIVND (reference sequence). This CDR3 is built from 14 residues. V was shortened by 0 bases and J by 5 bases, with 10 bases between the two germline ends.